One and the same sample provided the 31 T cell receptor beta chains below, sequenced in a study of technical replicates of blood from several donors. TCRdb's table, derived via immunoSEQ multiplex PCR, lists solely in-frame clones and lacks some. Here the sample spans about 13,000 clones, 86% being singletons. Specimen: PBMCs. These receptors came from a human donor in good health.

J is TRBJ2-7 and V is TRBV14, with TRBD1 identical over 9 bases. The CDR3 covers 15 residues. Germline V lookup: CDR1 SGHDN, CDR2 FVKESK. J was trimmed by 1 base and V by 4 bases; bases with no gene match: 5. CDR3 amino acids: CASSPGQGFSYEQYF. The CDR3 DNA reads as TGTGCCAGCAGCCCGGGACAGGGATTTTCCTACGAGCAGTACTTC.

The genes are TRBV28 and TRBJ1-4; tentatively, D is TRBD1 (6 bases). CDR3 length equals 14 residues. Trimming took off 5 bases at V and 8 bases at J, with 15 bases between the two ends. Germline V gene sequence: CDR1 MDHEN, CDR2 SYDVKM. CDR3 bases: TGTGCCAGCAGTGCACAGGGCACGTCGGAAAAACTGTTTTTT. Its translation: CASSAQGTSEKLFF.

The chain employs TRBV29-1 and TRBJ2-7; 10 bases line up with TRBD2. The CDR3 sequence is 13 residues long. V lost 7 bases and J lost 1; bases outside the gene matches: 4. Germline values: CDR1 SQVTM, CDR2 ANQGSEA. The CDR3 region has the DNA TGCAGCGCAGAGACTAGCGGGTCCTACGAGCAGTACTTC. As protein: CSAETSGSYEQYF.

The V and J genes are TRBV28 and TRBJ1-1, with 7 bases lining up with TRBD1. The CDR3 runs 14 residues. Germline-derived CDR1 and CDR2 are MDHEN and SYDVKM. CDR3 amino acids: CVTDSRQGFTEAFF. The CDR3 region has the DNA TGTGTTACGGACAGCCGACAGGGTTTCACTGAAGCTTTCTTT.

The chain couples TRBV5-4 to TRBJ2-4, with D unresolved. The CDR3 sequence is 14 residues long. V was clipped by 4 bases and J by 8 bases, with 16 bases between them. Germline CDR1 and CDR2: SGHNT and YYREEE (reference sequence). The CDR3 nucleotides read TGTGCCAGCAGCCCAGACATCAGGTCGGACATTCAGTACTTC. Amino acid sequence: CASSPDIRSDIQYF. The full variable domain, its missing parts supplied by reference TRBV5-4 and TRBJ2-4, is ETGVTQSPTHLIKTRGQQVTLRCSSQSGHNTVSWYQQALGQGPQFIFQYYREEENGRGNFPPRFSGLQFPNYSSELNVNALELDDSALYLCASSPDIRSDIQYFGAGTRLSVL.

This rearrangement joins TRBV25-1 to TRBJ1-5, with TRBD1 as a possible D gene (6 bases). The CDR3 runs to 13 residues. V was shortened by 4 bases and J by 6 bases, with 10 bases between the two germline ends. Germline V lookup: CDR1 MGHDK, CDR2 SYGVNS. The CDR3: CASSGGGSQPQHF. CDR3 sequence (DNA): TGTGCCAGCAGTGGAGGGGGTAGTCAGCCCCAGCATTTT.

The chain recombines TRBV6-1 with TRBJ2-2; 7 positions match TRBD2. Germline values: CDR1 MNHNS, CDR2 SASEGT. The CDR3 loop spans 15 amino acids. The V gene end was trimmed by 5 bases and the J gene end by 2 bases; junction bases not matched to a gene: 5. DNA of the CDR3: TGTGCCAGCAGTTTCGCTAGCGGCAACACCGGGGAGCTGTTTTTT. Its translation: CASSFASGNTGELFF.

The chain recombines TRBV5-1 with TRBJ1-4; TRBD1 might be the D (6 bases). Germline V CDR1 and CDR2: SGHRS, YFSETQ. V was cut by 2 bases and J by 4 bases, with 15 bases left in between. This CDR3 contains 16 residues. CDR3 region: CASSFRGARGNEKLFF. CDR3 coding DNA: TGCGCCAGCAGCTTCCGGGGGGCCCGGGGTAATGAAAAACTGTTTTTT.

The gene calls are TRBV27 and TRBJ1-5, with a tentative D call TRBD1 (5 bases). Trimming cost V 2 bases and J 7 bases, with 15 bases left between them. Germline V CDR1 and CDR2: MNHEY, SMNVEV (reference sequence). This CDR3 spans 15 amino acids. The CDR3 DNA reads as TGTGCCAGCAGTTTAAATGGGCCACAGGTCCAGCCCCAGCATTTT. Its protein product is CASSLNGPQVQPQHF.

The rearrangement joins TRBV6-4 to TRBJ2-1; 7 nucleotides line up with TRBD2. The J segment lost 4 bases and the V segment lost 6 bases, leaving 9 bases of the junction unmatched. CDR1 is MRHNA and CDR2 is SNTAGT in the germline V gene. CDR3 length: 15 residues. This chain's CDR3 is CASSDSWGGYNEQFF. DNA for the CDR3: TGTGCCAGCAGCGACAGTTGGGGAGGGTACAATGAGCAGTTCTTC.

This clone is a singleton in its sample. The CDR3 DNA follows: TGTGCCAGCTCACCACCGTGGGGGACAGGGCTAACTGAAGCTTTCTTT. It encodes CASSPPWGTGLTEAFF. The chain is built from TRBV18 and TRBJ1-1, with 9 bases that match TRBD1. The CDR3 runs to 16 residues. In germline, CDR1 is KGHSH, CDR2 LQKENI. V was pared by 0 bases and J by 5 bases, with 7 bases of the junction left unmatched.

This clone was detected once. The chain links TRBV2 to TRBJ2-5, with D hard to call. This CDR3 is 15 amino acids long. V dropped 6 bases and J dropped 2 bases, with 16 bases sitting between them. Germline-derived CDR1 and CDR2 are SNHLY and FYNNEI. CDR3 DNA: TGTGCCAGCAGCCCCGAGCAGGCTGGGCAAGAGACCCAGTACTTC. This sequence encodes CASSPEQAGQETQYF.

The V and J genes are TRBV6-1 and TRBJ1-5; the D is unclear. The CDR3 is 15 residues long. V was pared by 8 bases and J by 0 bases, with 14 bases between. Germline loops: CDR1 MNHNS, CDR2 SASEGT. The CDR3 DNA follows: TGTGCCAGCGAGGCCTGGATGGATAGCAATCAGCCCCAGCATTTT. As protein: CASEAWMDSNQPQHF.

The chain has TRBV5-5 and TRBJ2-1; 15 bases agree with TRBD2. J was trimmed by 9 bases and V by 4 bases; bases with no gene match: 5. Germline-derived CDR1 and CDR2 are SGHKS and YYEKEE (reference sequence). CDR3 length: 15 residues. CDR3 loop: CASSRTSGRGTEQFF. The CDR3, as DNA: TGTGCCAGCAGCCGGACTAGCGGGAGGGGAACTGAGCAGTTCTTC.

J is TRBJ2-3 and V is TRBV10-1; TRBD2 is a possible D gene (5 bases). Trimming cost V 3 bases and J 5 bases, with 15 bases left between them. Looked up from germline, CDR1 is WNHNN and CDR2 is SYGVQD (reference sequence). The CDR3 sequence is 15 residues long. The CDR3 nucleotides read TGCGCCAGCAGTGATTCAGAGGGAGTACTAGATACGCAGTATTTT. It yields the protein CASSDSEGVLDTQYF.

V usage is TRBV18 and J usage is TRBJ1-4; the D is unclear. CDR3 size: 15 residues. Germline CDR1 KGHSH, CDR2 LQKENI. V gave up 6 bases and J gave up 4 bases, with 15 bases separating them. The CDR3 region has the DNA TGTGCCAGCTCCCCAAGGACCGGGAATAATGAAAAACTGTTTTTT. Protein product: CASSPRTGNNEKLFF. The whole variable domain, filled in from reference TRBV18 and TRBJ1-4, reads NAGVMQNPRHLVRRRGQEARLRCSPMKGHSHVYWYRQLPEEGLKFMVYLQKENIIDESGMPKERFSAEFPKEGPSILRIQQVVRGDSAAYFCASSPRTGNNEKLFFGSGTQLSVL.

This clone was seen once. Here the CDR3 reads CASCVYRSSTYNEQFF. In DNA, the CDR3 is TGTGCCAGCTGTGTCTACAGGTCCTCCACCTACAATGAGCAGTTCTTC. The J gene is TRBJ2-1, the V gene TRBV27, with D possibly being TRBD1 (5 bases). Germline-derived CDR1 and CDR2 are MNHEY and SMNVEV (reference sequence). The CDR3 totals 16 residues. The V gene lost 8 bases and the J gene lost 2 bases, with 19 bases spanning the gap.

The chain joins TRBV7-8 to TRBJ2-5; TRBD2 matches 15 bases. The CDR3 runs 17 residues. The germline CDR1 and CDR2 sequences are SGHVS and FQNEAQ. V trimming: 3 bases; J trimming: 4 bases; junction bases outside the gene matches: 6. The CDR3: CASSFKWTSGRGETQYF. The CDR3 DNA follows: TGTGCCAGCAGCTTTAAATGGACTAGCGGGAGGGGAGAGACCCAGTACTTC.

V gene TRBV28 combines with J gene TRBJ2-7, with 7 bases matching TRBD2. V was pared by 6 bases and J by 7 bases, with 12 bases of the junction left unmatched. The germline V gene has CDR1 MDHEN and CDR2 SYDVKM. The CDR3 consists of 14 residues. In DNA, the CDR3 is TGTGCCAGCAGGACAGCGGGACTTCTGGGAGAGCAGTACTTC. Its protein is CASRTAGLLGEQYF.

The V call is TRBV27, the J call TRBJ1-3; D not resolved. Per the germline V gene, CDR1 is MNHEY and CDR2 is SMNVEV (reference sequence). The CDR3 is made up of 16 amino acids. Trimming removed 7 bases at V and 2 bases at J, with 18 bases between. The CDR3 is CASTPGGGLAGNTIYF. CDR3 nucleotides: TGTGCCAGCACCCCGGGCGGAGGGCTAGCTGGAAACACCATATATTTT.

The V gene is TRBV28, the J gene TRBJ1-1, with TRBD1 matching over 7 bases. V shed 8 bases and J 8 bases; nucleotides not matched to a gene: 8. Germline V CDR1 and CDR2: MDHEN, SYDVKM. CDR3 length equals 12 residues. In nucleotides, the CDR3 is TGTGCCAGCCGAGAGGACAGGAGAGAAGCTTTCTTT. Translated: CASREDRREAFF.

The chain is built from TRBV7-9 and TRBJ2-6; D might be TRBD1 (5 bases). CDR3 length equals 19 residues. V was shortened by 5 bases and J by 3 bases, with 23 bases between the two germline ends. From germline, CDR1 is SEHNR and CDR2 FQNEAQ (reference sequence). The CDR3: CASSDPWGPNGFGANVLTF. The CDR3 region has the DNA TGTGCCAGCAGCGACCCATGGGGCCCCAACGGGTTTGGGGCCAACGTCCTGACTTTC.

V and J are TRBV7-2 and TRBJ2-7; a possible D gene is TRBD2 (5 bases). Germline V gene data show CDR1 as SGHTA and CDR2 as FQGNSA. The CDR3 has 17 amino acids. Deletions cut 5 bases from V and 0 bases from J, with 20 bases between. The CDR3 bases are TGTGCCAGCAGCCTCCCTCGCGGGCGGACCTACTCCTACGAGCAGTACTTC. It specifies CASSLPRGRTYSYEQYF. The whole variable domain, filled in from reference TRBV7-2 and TRBJ2-7, reads GAGVSQSPSNKVTEKGKDVELRCDPISGHTALYWYRQSLGQGLEFLIYFQGNSAPDKSGLPSDRFSAERTGGSVSTLTIQRTQQEDSAVYLCASSLPRGRTYSYEQYFGPGTRLTVT.

The chain has TRBV11-2 and TRBJ1-1; D unresolved. The CDR3 is made up of 13 amino acids. V was shortened by 1 base and J by 10 bases, with 13 bases between the two germline ends. In germline, CDR1 is SGHAT, CDR2 FQNNGV. The CDR3 region is CASSLGAARGAFF. CDR3 nucleotides: TGTGCCAGCAGCTTAGGCGCGGCCAGAGGAGCTTTCTTT.

This chain links TRBV10-3 with TRBJ2-7; 12 nucleotides line up with TRBD2. Trimming cost V 5 bases and J 5 bases; bases outside gene matches: 7. The CDR3 consists of 15 residues. The germline V gene encodes CDR1 ENHRY and CDR2 SYGVKD. The CDR3 DNA follows: TGTGCCATCAGTAAGGGGAGACTAGCGGGAGACGAGCAGTACTTC. Protein product: CAISKGRLAGDEQYF.

This rearrangement joins TRBV7-3 to TRBJ2-7; 8 bases map to TRBD2. V gave up 2 bases and J gave up 6 bases; unmatched junction bases: 6. This CDR3 contains 14 residues. The germline V gene encodes CDR1 SGHTA and CDR2 FQGTGA. In DNA, the CDR3 is TGTGCCAGCAGCTTATCAGGGGCGGGAGGCGAGCAGTACTTC. It encodes CASSLSGAGGEQYF.

The chain links TRBV6-1 to TRBJ2-5; D perhaps matches TRBD2 (6 bases). V lost 4 bases and J 5 bases, leaving 11 bases between the germline ends. Germline lookup yields CDR1 MNHNS and CDR2 SASEGT. This CDR3 contains 13 residues. CDR3 protein: CASSGDAGETQYF. For the CDR3, the DNA is TGTGCCAGCAGTGGGGACGCGGGGGAGACCCAGTACTTC.

The genes are TRBV28 and TRBJ1-2; D may be TRBD1 (6 bases). Germline V gene data show CDR1 as MDHEN and CDR2 as SYDVKM. The CDR3 totals 15 residues. V gave up 6 bases and J gave up 5 bases, with 19 bases separating them. CDR3 nucleotide sequence: TGTGCCAGCAGGAAAGGTGGGGGCGCGGAGTATGGCTACACCTTC. Its protein product is CASRKGGGAEYGYTF.

J is TRBJ2-1 and V is TRBV25-1, with unresolved D. Germline CDR1 reads MGHDK; CDR2 reads SYGVNS. The CDR3 contains 11 residues. Trimming left V 4 bases short and J 8 bases short, with 6 bases between. Written as DNA, the CDR3 is TGTGCCAGCAGTGCAGGATATGAGCAGTTCTTC. It codes for CASSAGYEQFF.

The chain carries TRBV19 and TRBJ2-5; the match to TRBD2 covers 8 bases. Germline CDR1 is LNHDA and CDR2 is SQIVND (reference sequence). This CDR3 spans 16 amino acids. J lost 3 bases, V lost 4 bases, and 10 bases had no gene match. The DNA for the CDR3 is TGTGCCAGTAGTAAGAATCCGGGACTAGGGGAAGAGACCCAGTACTTC. Amino acid sequence: CASSKNPGLGEETQYF.

Worth noting for this clone: Its ends do not fully match the called genes, so a read error is possible. The J gene is TRBJ2-1, the V gene TRBV27; D may be TRBD2 (6 bases). This CDR3 has 16 amino acids. Germline V gene lookup returns CDR1 MNHEY and CDR2 SMNVEV (reference sequence). CDR3 sequence (DNA): TGTGCCAGCAAAGTCGTAGCCGGGACTTCCTTCAATGAGCAGTTCTTC. This encodes CASKVVAGTSFNEQFF.